These 7 T cell receptor beta chains originate from one sample sequenced in a study of vaccination and CD4 T cells after COVID-19. Treatment meaning: roughly 11-day PBMC culture with coronavirus spike peptide pools or control peptides (ViraFEST assay). The Oncomine TCR Beta short-read assay was applied to DNA of cultured CD4+ T cells. TCRdb re-called the PCR reads through MiXCR, storing one row per CDR3 protein. The profile shows about 21,000 distinct CDR3 sequences, 35% to 45% of them singletons. The antigens of these receptors remain unknown. This specimen consisted of CD4+ T cells from blood, cultured in vitro, obtained before SARS-CoV-2 vaccination. The origin of the receptors is a human donor who had recovered from COVID-19.

The chain joins TRBV20-1 to TRBJ2-7; the D gene could be TRBD1 or TRBD2 (5 bases each). The ends were cut back, 6 bases at V and 3 bases at J, with 24 bases in the middle. The CDR3 is 16 residues long. The germline V gene has CDR1 DFQATT and CDR2 SNEGSKA (reference sequence). CDR3 residues: CSAQKVGESPVYEQYF. As DNA, the CDR3 is TGCAGTGCCCAAAAGGTGGGGGAAAGTCCCGTCTACGAGCAGTACTTC.

The sample holds one count of this clonotype. V gene TRBV7-9 combines with J gene TRBJ2-3, with 8 bases fitting TRBD2. Germline V gene lookup returns CDR1 SEHNR and CDR2 FQNEAQ (reference sequence). The CDR3 length is 13 residues. The junction had 12 bases not matched to a gene; V was cut back by 5 bases and J by 14 bases. Here the CDR3 DNA reads TGTGCCAGCAGCATCGGGGGGGCCAAAAGCCTGTATTTT. The encoded protein is CASSIGGAKSLYF.

The gene calls are TRBV28 and TRBJ2-7, with D perhaps being TRBD1 or TRBD2 (5 bases each). The CDR3 length is 15 residues. Trimming shortened V by 5 bases and J by 6 bases, and 20 bases separated the two germline ends. Looked up from germline, CDR1 is MDHEN and CDR2 is SYDVKM. CDR3 in amino acids: CASSQTPGRTSEQYF. The CDR3 DNA follows: TGTGCCAGCAGTCAAACTCCGGGACGGACCAGCGAGCAGTACTTC.

The gene calls are TRBV5-1 and TRBJ1-2; TRBD1 might be the D (6 bases). V was trimmed by 3 bases and J by 0 bases, leaving 18 bases between them. The CDR3 covers 17 residues. Germline V gene lookup returns CDR1 SGHRS and CDR2 YFSETQ. CDR3 nucleotides: TGCGCCAGCAGCTACGGACAGCGTGGTATAGCTAACTATGGCTACACCTTC. Its translation: CASSYGQRGIANYGYTF.

The chain couples TRBV9 to TRBJ2-5, with D perhaps TRBD1 (6 bases). The CDR3 sequence is 14 residues long. Germline CDR1 is SGDLS and CDR2 is YYNGEE. V was cut by 0 bases and J by 7 bases, with 13 bases left in between. The CDR3 DNA reads TGTGCCAGCAGCGTAGGCACAGGGTCTGTGACCCAGTACTTC. Translation: CASSVGTGSVTQYF.

The V and J genes are TRBV2 and TRBJ1-5; 9 bases are shared with TRBD1. The junction had 6 bases not matched to a gene; V was cut back by 5 bases and J by 1 base. Germline V gene data show CDR1 as SNHLY and CDR2 as FYNNEI. The CDR3 extends over 16 amino acids. CDR3 sequence: CASSRQGGRSNQPQHF. The CDR3 nucleotides read TGTGCCAGCAGTAGACAGGGGGGCAGAAGCAATCAGCCCCAGCATTTT. The variable domain in full, with the rest retrieved from reference TRBV2 and TRBJ1-5, is EPEVTQTPSHQVTQMGQEVILRCVPISNHLYFYWYRQILGQKVEFLVSFYNNEISEKSEIFDDQFSVERPDGSNFTLKIRSTKLEDSAMYFCASSRQGGRSNQPQHFGDGTRLSIL.

This chain uses TRBV7-3 with TRBJ1-2; the D gene is possibly TRBD1 (6 bases). The germline gives CDR1 SGHTA, CDR2 FQGTGA. Deletions cut 8 bases from V and 6 bases from J, with 22 bases between. The CDR3 is made up of 15 amino acids. CDR3 region: CASGEMGGRADGYTF. The CDR3 nucleotides read TGTGCCAGCGGAGAAATGGGGGGCAGGGCGGATGGCTACACCTTC.